The 20 T cell receptor beta chains below come from one sample, sequenced in a study of CD8 T cells in ankylosing spondylitis. TCRdb re-derived calls from the 5' RACE reads in MiXCR, one entry per CDR3 protein. In the table there are over 100,000 distinct CDR3 sequences, over 6.5% of which are singletons. Material: blood, either unsorted or a sorted T cell fraction (not recorded which). The receptors stem from a male donor with ankylosing spondylitis or in good health (not recorded which).

This clonotype showed up many times. In DNA form, the CDR3 reads TGCGCCAGCAGCTTGTGGCAGGGTTCGGGGGCCAACGTCCTGACTTTC. This encodes CASSLWQGSGANVLTF. The rearrangement uses TRBV5-1 and TRBJ2-6, with D maybe TRBD1 (5 bases). CDR3 length: 16 residues. Germline values: CDR1 SGHRS, CDR2 YFSETQ. Trimming shortened V by 1 base and J by 4 bases, and 12 bases separated the two germline ends.

Ten or more counts support this clonotype. This chain links TRBV3-2 with TRBJ1-3; the D segment call TRBD1 is taken from the table without a DNA check. TRBV3-2 is a pseudogene locus. This CDR3 region has 20 residues. The CDR3 nucleotides are TGTGCCTCCACCCAACGAGCGTGGGTAGGACAGGGATTGTCTGGAAACACCATATATTTT. Protein sequence: CASTQRAWVGQGLSGNTIYF.

This clonotype occurred many times. V is TRBV12-3 or TRBV12-4 and J is TRBJ2-5; TRBD2 is a possible D gene (6 bases). The V and J ends lost 6 bases and 2 bases respectively, with 10 bases between them. The CDR3 length is 13 residues. CDR3 nucleotide sequence: TGTGCCAGCAGAGACGGACTACAAGAGACCCAGTACTTC. Amino acid sequence: CASRDGLQETQYF.

Ten or more counts support this clonotype. V and J are TRBV13 and TRBJ1-1; no clear D gene. V gave up 5 bases and J gave up 1 base, with 8 bases separating them. In germline, CDR1 is PRHDT, CDR2 FYEKMQ (reference sequence). The CDR3 has 13 residues. CDR3 DNA sequence: TGTGCCAGCAGCCCCCTGGGGAACACTGAAGCTTTCTTT. Amino acids: CASSPLGNTEAFF.

There are many counts of this clonotype. The gene calls are TRBV5-1 and TRBJ1-3; D perhaps matches TRBD1 (5 bases). Germline lookup yields CDR1 SGHRS and CDR2 YFSETQ. The CDR3 has 14 amino acids. Trimming left V 4 bases short and J 2 bases short, with 10 bases between. The CDR3 DNA reads as TGCGCCAGCAGCAAAGGGACGGCTGGAAACACCATATATTTT. It translates to CASSKGTAGNTIYF.

This clonotype was detected many times. This sequence joins TRBV5-1 and TRBJ1-1, with D maybe TRBD1 (5 bases). The germline V gene has CDR1 SGHRS and CDR2 YFSETQ. The CDR3 is made up of 17 amino acids. V lost 0 bases, J lost 0 bases, and 15 bases lay in between. The CDR3 region has the DNA TGCGCCAGCAGCTTGGGCAGGGACCTAATTATGAACACTGAAGCTTTCTTT. Residues: CASSLGRDLIMNTEAFF.

The chain is built from TRBV20-1 and TRBJ2-3; 10 nucleotides align to TRBD2. The CDR3 extends over 17 amino acids. The trim removed 6 bases at V and 0 bases at J, leaving 12 bases unmatched. Germline CDR1 DFQATT, CDR2 SNEGSKA (reference sequence). CDR3 DNA sequence: TGCAGTGCAGGGCCCCGCCTAGCGGGGGAGAGCACAGATACGCAGTATTTT. Translated: CSAGPRLAGESTDTQYF.

This clonotype was counted many times. This rearrangement joins TRBV30 to TRBJ2-1, with a weak D call TRBD2 (5 bases). CDR3 length equals 16 residues. Trimming stripped 0 bases from V and 2 bases from J, with 14 bases between. Germline lookup yields CDR1 GTSNPN and CDR2 SVGIG (reference sequence). The CDR3 spells CAWSVHRRVPYNEQFF. The CDR3 DNA sequence: TGTGCCTGGAGTGTACATAGGCGGGTGCCCTACAATGAGCAGTTCTTC.

Ten or more counts support this clonotype. The DNA for the CDR3 is TGTGCCAGCAGCCCGGGACTAGCGGGAGGTTACGAGCAGTACTTC. This gives the protein CASSPGLAGGYEQYF. V is TRBV7-2 and J is TRBJ2-7; TRBD2 matches 15 bases. Germline CDR1 SGHTA, CDR2 FQGNSA. CDR3 length equals 15 residues. V dropped 5 bases and J dropped 4; count of bases not matched to a gene: 3.

In this sample, this clonotype turned up many times. This chain uses TRBV5-4 with TRBJ2-2, with D unclear. CDR3 length: 12 amino acids. V was cut by 0 bases and J by 7 bases, with 4 bases left in between. The germline V gene has CDR1 SGHNT and CDR2 YYREEE (reference sequence). The CDR3 loop is CASSLDVGELFF. CDR3 sequence (DNA): TGTGCCAGCAGCTTGGATGTCGGGGAGCTGTTTTTT.

This clonotype was counted at least ten times. The chain links TRBV7-2 to TRBJ2-2; D may be TRBD1 or TRBD2 (5 bases each). With 1 base removed from V and 0 bases from J, the gap between germline ends came to 6 bases. This CDR3 is built from 15 residues. Germline CDR1 is SGHTA and CDR2 is FQGNSA. The CDR3 sequence: CASSLGGTNTGELFF. In nucleotides, the CDR3 is TGTGCCAGCAGCTTAGGGGGGACGAACACCGGGGAGCTGTTTTTT.

This clonotype was picked up many times. CDR3 sequence: CASSQGAYEQYF. As DNA, the CDR3 is TGCGCCAGCAGCCAGGGGGCCTACGAGCAGTACTTC. The chain couples TRBV5-1 to TRBJ2-7; 7 bases match TRBD1. The CDR3 sequence is 12 residues long. V shed 4 bases, J shed 2 bases, and the junction held 0 bases outside the gene matches. The germline gives CDR1 SGHRS, CDR2 YFSETQ.

This clonotype was seen more than once but under ten times. V usage is TRBV12-3 or TRBV12-4 and J usage is TRBJ1-5; D gene uncertain. The CDR3 contains 13 residues. The V and J ends lost 3 bases and 1 base respectively, with 4 bases between them. The CDR3 DNA reads TGTGCCAGCAGTTTCGAGAGCAATCAGCCCCAGCATTTT. It translates to CASSFESNQPQHF.

This clonotype was counted ten times or more. This chain links TRBV5-6 with TRBJ2-7; perhaps TRBD1 as D (6 bases). Trimming stripped 4 bases from V and 2 bases from J, with 13 bases between. Germline CDR1 SGHDT, CDR2 YYEEEE. The CDR3 consists of 14 residues. The CDR3 coding sequence is TGTGCCAGCAGCCGCAAGACAGGAACCTACGAGCAGTACTTC. This gives the protein CASSRKTGTYEQYF.

This clonotype was found a few times. The rearrangement joins TRBV4-1 to TRBJ2-2, with a tentative D call TRBD2 (5 bases). The CDR3 is 14 amino acids. Trimming removed 0 bases at V and 5 bases at J, with 7 bases between. Germline CDR1 is MGHRA and CDR2 is YSYEKL. The CDR3: CASSQEWETGELFF. The CDR3 DNA sequence: TGCGCCAGCAGCCAAGAATGGGAGACCGGGGAGCTGTTTTTT.

This clonotype has ten or more counts. The chain employs TRBV5-1 and TRBJ2-5, with D uncertain. CDR1 SGHRS and CDR2 YFSETQ come from the germline V gene. The CDR3 has 12 amino acids. Trimming cost V 0 bases and J 6 bases, with 6 bases left between them. The CDR3 DNA follows: TGCGCCAGCAGCTTGGATGGACAGACCCAGTACTTC. This translates into CASSLDGQTQYF.

This clonotype was counted many times. CDR3 in DNA: TGTGCCAGCAGCTCCACAGGGGAAGGGGTCTATGGCTACACCTTC. Its translation: CASSSTGEGVYGYTF. The V and J genes are TRBV7-2 and TRBJ1-2, with 7 bases fitting TRBD1. The J segment lost 4 bases and the V segment lost 4 bases, leaving 9 bases of the junction unmatched. Germline loops: CDR1 SGHTA, CDR2 FQGNSA. CDR3 length: 15 residues.

This clonotype appeared a few times. A clone one base away is much larger, so this may be a read error. J is TRBJ2-7 and V is TRBV29-1; D is unclear. The DNA end lines up better with TRBJ2-1; the J call may be wrong. The CDR3 consists of 11 residues. Germline CDR1 reads SQVTM; CDR2 reads ANQGSEA. The CDR3 region is CSVEVSYEQFF. Written as DNA, the CDR3 is TGCAGCGTTGAGGTATCCTACGAGCAGTTCTTC.

In its sample, this clonotype was seen many times. The V and J genes are TRBV5-1 and TRBJ2-1, with D possibly being TRBD2 (7 bases). Trimming cost V 2 bases and J 6 bases, with 18 bases left between them. Germline V gives CDR1 SGHRS, CDR2 YFSETQ. This CDR3 has 16 amino acids. CDR3 in DNA: TGCGCCAGCAGCTTTTTATCCGCGGGGGACACCAATGAGCAGTTCTTC. Residues: CASSFLSAGDTNEQFF. The full variable domain, rest sourced from reference TRBV5-1 and TRBJ2-1, is KAGVTQTPRYLIKTRGQQVTLSCSPISGHRSVSWYQQTPGQGLQFLFEYFSETQRNKGNFPGRFSGRQFSNSRSEMNVSTLELGDSALYLCASSFLSAGDTNEQFFGPGTRLTVL.

This clonotype was counted at least ten times. CDR3 loop: CSARIAGGFTDTQYF. For the CDR3, the DNA is TGCAGTGCTAGAATAGCGGGGGGCTTCACAGATACGCAGTATTTT. J is TRBJ2-3 and V is TRBV20-1; 10 nucleotides align to TRBD2. CDR3 length equals 15 residues. Germline CDR1 DFQATT, CDR2 SNEGSKA (reference sequence). V was pared by 2 bases and J by 2 bases, with 4 bases of the junction left unmatched.